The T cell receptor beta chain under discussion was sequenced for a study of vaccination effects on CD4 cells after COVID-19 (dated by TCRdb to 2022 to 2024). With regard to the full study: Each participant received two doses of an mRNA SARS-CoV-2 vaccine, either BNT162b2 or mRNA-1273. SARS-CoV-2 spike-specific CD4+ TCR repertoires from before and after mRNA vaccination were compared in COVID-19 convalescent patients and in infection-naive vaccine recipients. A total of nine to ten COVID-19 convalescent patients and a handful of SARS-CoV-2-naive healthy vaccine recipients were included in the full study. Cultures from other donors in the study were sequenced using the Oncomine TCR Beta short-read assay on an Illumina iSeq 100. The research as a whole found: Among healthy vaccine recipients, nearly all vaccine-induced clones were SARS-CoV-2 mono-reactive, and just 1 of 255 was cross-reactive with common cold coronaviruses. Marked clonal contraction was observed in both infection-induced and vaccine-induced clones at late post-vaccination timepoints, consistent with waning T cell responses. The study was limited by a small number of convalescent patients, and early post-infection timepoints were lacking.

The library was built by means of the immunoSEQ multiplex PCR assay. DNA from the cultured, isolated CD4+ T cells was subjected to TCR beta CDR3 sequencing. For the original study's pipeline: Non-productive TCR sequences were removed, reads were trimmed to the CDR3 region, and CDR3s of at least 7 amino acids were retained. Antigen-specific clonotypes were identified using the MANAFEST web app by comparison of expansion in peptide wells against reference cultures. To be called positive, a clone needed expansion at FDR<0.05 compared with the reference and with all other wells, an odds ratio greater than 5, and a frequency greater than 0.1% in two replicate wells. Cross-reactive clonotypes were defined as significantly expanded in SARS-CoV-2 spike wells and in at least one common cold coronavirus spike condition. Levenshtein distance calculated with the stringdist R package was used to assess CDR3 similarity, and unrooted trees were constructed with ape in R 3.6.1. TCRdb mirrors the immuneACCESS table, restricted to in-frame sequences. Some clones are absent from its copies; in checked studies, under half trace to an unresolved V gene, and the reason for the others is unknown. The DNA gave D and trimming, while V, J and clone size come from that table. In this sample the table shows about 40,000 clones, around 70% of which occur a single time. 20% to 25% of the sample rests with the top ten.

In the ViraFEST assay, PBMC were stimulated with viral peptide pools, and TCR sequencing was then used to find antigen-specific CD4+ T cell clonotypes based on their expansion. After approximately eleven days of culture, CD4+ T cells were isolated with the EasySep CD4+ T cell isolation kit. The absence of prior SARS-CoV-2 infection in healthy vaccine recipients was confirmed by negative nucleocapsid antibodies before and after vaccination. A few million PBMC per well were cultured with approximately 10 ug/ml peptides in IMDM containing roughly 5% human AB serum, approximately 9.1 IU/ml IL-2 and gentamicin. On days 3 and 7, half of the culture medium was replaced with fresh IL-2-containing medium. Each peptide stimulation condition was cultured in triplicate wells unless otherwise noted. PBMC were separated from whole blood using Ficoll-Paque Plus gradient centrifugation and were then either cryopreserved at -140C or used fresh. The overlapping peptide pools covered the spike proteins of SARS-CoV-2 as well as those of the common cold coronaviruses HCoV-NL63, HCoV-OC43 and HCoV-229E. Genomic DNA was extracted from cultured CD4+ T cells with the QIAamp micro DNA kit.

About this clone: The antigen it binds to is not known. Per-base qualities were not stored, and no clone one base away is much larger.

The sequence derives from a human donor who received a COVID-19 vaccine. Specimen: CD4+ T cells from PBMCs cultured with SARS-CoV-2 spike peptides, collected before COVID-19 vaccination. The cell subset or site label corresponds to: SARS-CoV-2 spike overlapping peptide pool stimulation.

The sequenced DNA is TGTGCCAGCAGCTCTCCCGGGGGACAAGGCTATGGCTACACCTTC. Its coded protein is CASSSPGGQGYGYTF. The chain joins TRBV7-2 to TRBJ1-2; the D region possibly corresponds to TRBD1 (6 bases align). From a lookup of the germline V gene, CDR1 and CDR2 are SGHTA and FQGNSA. V loses 4 bases of germline sequence and J loses 4 bases, and the interval between the two ends is 16 bases. The CDR3 runs 15 amino acids, cysteine and phenylalanine included. Only the CDR3 part of the read is kept: 45 bases, read in frame from the first base.